This T cell receptor (beta chain) was captured by sequencing in a study of shared clonotypes between healthy human individuals. Notes on the study in general: The naive CD4 repertoires of a handful of donors were compared, and approximately 5.3% of clonotypes were shared. In contrast to clonotypes shared by all four donors, non-shared clonotypes had lower generation probabilities.

The V end was cut by 1 base, the J end by 12 bases, with 13 bases between. Germline CDR1 is DFQATT and CDR2 is SNEGSKA (reference sequence). CDR3 length: 11 residues. Clones were read by immunoSEQ multiplex PCR, and TCRdb kept only the in-frame ones, dropping some. This table has under 850,000 clones, 90% to 95% appearing once. This clone was seen once. The antigen is undetermined. Naive CD8 cells, CD45RO-negative and positively selected for CCR7, excluded terminally differentiated effector memory CD45RA+ cells. Healthy HIV-negative adults with no recent acute infections or vaccinations were recruited as donors.

The gene calls are TRBV20-1 and TRBJ2-7, with no clear D. The source of this sequence is a man aged 25 to 45 in good health. Sequences were obtained from naive CD8+ T cells sorted from blood. The CDR3 DNA reads as TGCAGTGCTAGAGTCAACACCGTCTGGTACTTC. This sequence encodes CSARVNTVWYF.